This T cell receptor (beta chain) was recovered during a study of blood T cell repertoires in COVID-19. Study overall: The United States, Italy and Spain were the sources of the acute and convalescent COVID-19 samples.

Donors were grouped by their self-reported clinical history. The germline V gene has CDR1 MDHEN and CDR2 SYDVKM. V lost 8 bases, J lost 4 bases, and 10 bases stayed unmatched. This CDR3 is built from 15 residues. Authors' data handling: Counts of nucleated cells, estimated from reference gene primer amplification, were obtained. The repertoire was sequenced with immunoSEQ multiplex PCR; TCRdb's copy has only in-frame clones and lacks some. That table furnishes V, J and clone size, whereas the DNA furnished D and trimming. Altogether 150,000 to 200,000 clones are present, roughly 88% being singletons, with the ten largest covering roughly 9.1%.

The V call is TRBV28, the J call TRBJ2-1; 8 bases agree with TRBD1. Sequencing was done on a sample of PBMCs or T cells enriched from blood (not recorded which). The sequence came from a woman aged 25-40 years who had recovered from COVID-19. CDR3 bases: TGTGCCAGCCTTCGGCGGGACAGGACGTACAATGAGCAGTTCTTC. Amino acid sequence: CASLRRDRTYNEQFF. Filled out from reference TRBV28 and TRBJ2-1, the complete variable domain reads DVKVTQSSRYLVKRTGEKVFLECVQDMDHENMFWYRQDPGLGLRLIYFSYDVKMKEKGDIPEGYSVSREKKERFSLILESASTNQTSMYLCASLRRDRTYNEQFFGPGTRLTVL.